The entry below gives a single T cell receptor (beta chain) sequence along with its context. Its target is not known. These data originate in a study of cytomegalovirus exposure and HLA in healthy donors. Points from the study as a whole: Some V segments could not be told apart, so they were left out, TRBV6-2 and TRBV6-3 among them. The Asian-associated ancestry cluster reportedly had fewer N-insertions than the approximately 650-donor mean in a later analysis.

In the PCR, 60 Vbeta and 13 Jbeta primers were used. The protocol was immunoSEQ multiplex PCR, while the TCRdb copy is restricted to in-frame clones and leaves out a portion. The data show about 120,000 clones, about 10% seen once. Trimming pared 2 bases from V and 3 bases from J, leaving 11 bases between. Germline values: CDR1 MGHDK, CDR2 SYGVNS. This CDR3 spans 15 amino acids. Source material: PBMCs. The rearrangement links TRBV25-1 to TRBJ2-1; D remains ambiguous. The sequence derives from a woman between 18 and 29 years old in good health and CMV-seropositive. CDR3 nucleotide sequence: TGTGCCAGCAGTGAAGACAACAGAAACTACAATGAGCAGTTCTTC. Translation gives CASSEDNRNYNEQFF.